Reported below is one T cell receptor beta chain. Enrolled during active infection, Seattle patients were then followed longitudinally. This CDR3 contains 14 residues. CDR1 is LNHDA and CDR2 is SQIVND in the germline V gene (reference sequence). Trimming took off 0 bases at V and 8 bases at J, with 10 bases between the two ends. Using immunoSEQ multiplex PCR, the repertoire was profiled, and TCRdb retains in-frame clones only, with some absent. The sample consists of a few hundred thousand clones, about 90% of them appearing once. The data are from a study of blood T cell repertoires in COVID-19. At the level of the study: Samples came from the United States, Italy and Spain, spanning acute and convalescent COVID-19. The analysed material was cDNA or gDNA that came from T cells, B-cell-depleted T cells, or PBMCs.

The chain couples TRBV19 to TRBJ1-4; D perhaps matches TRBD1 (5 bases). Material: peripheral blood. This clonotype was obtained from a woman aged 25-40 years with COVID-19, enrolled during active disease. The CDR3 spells CASSIDQEGEKLFF. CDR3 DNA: TGTGCCAGTAGTATAGACCAGGAGGGGGAAAAACTGTTTTTT.